The 20 T cell receptor beta chains presented below share a single source sample, sequenced in a study of blood T cell repertoires in COVID-19. Assay used: immunoSEQ multiplex PCR; TCRdb lists only in-frame clones, some missing. Here the sample spans tens of thousands of clones, 76% being singletons. The sample taken for sequencing was peripheral blood. These receptors originate from a man aged 65 to 85 with active or convalescent COVID-19.

The gene calls are TRBV2 and TRBJ2-1, with D perhaps TRBD1 (5 bases). V was trimmed by 4 bases and J by 7 bases, leaving 11 bases between them. This CDR3 region has 13 residues. Looked up from germline, CDR1 is SNHLY and CDR2 is FYNNEI. This CDR3 is CASSARGVNEQFF. For the CDR3, the DNA is TGTGCCAGCAGTGCTAGGGGCGTGAATGAGCAGTTCTTC.

As DNA, the CDR3 is TGTGCCAGCAGATCTACGGGACAGGTTGATTCACCCCTCCACTTT. Encoded protein: CASRSTGQVDSPLHF. The chain joins TRBV25-1 to TRBJ1-6; 8 nucleotides match TRBD1. Per germline, CDR1 MGHDK and CDR2 SYGVNS. The CDR3 has 15 amino acids. V gave up 6 bases and J gave up 8 bases; unmatched junction bases: 9.

The chain recombines TRBV7-8 with TRBJ2-7; tentatively, D is TRBD1 (6 bases). The CDR3 contains 14 residues. CDR1 is SGHVS and CDR2 is FQNEAQ in the germline V gene. V lost 5 bases, J lost 1 base, and 12 bases lay in between. The CDR3 reads CASSLYGQSYEQYF. The CDR3 nucleotides are TGTGCCAGCAGCCTGTACGGACAGTCCTACGAGCAGTACTTC.

V is TRBV4-2 and J is TRBJ2-1, with D perhaps TRBD1 (5 bases). This CDR3 is 14 amino acids long. Germline assignment: CDR1 LGHNA and CDR2 YNFKEQ. Trimming stripped 3 bases from V and 8 bases from J, with 14 bases between. The CDR3 protein is CASSQTIQVDEQFF. CDR3 coding DNA: TGTGCCAGCAGCCAGACAATACAGGTGGATGAGCAGTTCTTC.

The chain recombines TRBV24-1 with TRBJ1-1; D is ambiguous. In germline, CDR1 is KGHDR, CDR2 SFDVKD. With 8 bases removed from V and 0 bases from J, the gap between germline ends came to 12 bases. The length of the CDR3 is 14 residues. CDR3 in DNA: TGTGCCACCAAGAAGGCGGCCCTGAACACTGAAGCTTTCTTT. It translates to CATKKAALNTEAFF.

V usage is TRBV5-6 and J usage is TRBJ1-5; D call uncertain. Germline loops: CDR1 SGHDT, CDR2 YYEEEE. The CDR3 consists of 15 residues. V shed 2 bases and J shed 2 bases, with 11 bases lying between them. The CDR3 loop is CASSFGGQGNQPQHF. In DNA form, the CDR3 reads TGTGCCAGCAGCTTCGGAGGGCAGGGCAATCAGCCCCAGCATTTT.

This chain joins TRBV7-9 and TRBJ2-3; TRBD1 might be the D (6 bases). V gave up 4 bases and J gave up 8 bases, with 22 bases separating them. The CDR3 covers 16 residues. From germline, CDR1 is SEHNR and CDR2 FQNEAQ (reference sequence). CDR3 nucleotides: TGTGCCAGCAGCTCCTCAGGGGTCGGAAGGTGGGGTACGCAGTATTTT. This translates into CASSSSGVGRWGTQYF.

The chain combines TRBV28 with TRBJ1-4; 8 nucleotides match TRBD1. J gave up 5 bases and V 8 bases, and 4 bases lay outside the gene matches. The CDR3 length is 13 residues. Germline-derived CDR1 and CDR2 are MDHEN and SYDVKM. This CDR3 reads CASGGQVNEKLFF. CDR3 bases: TGTGCCAGCGGGGGACAGGTAAATGAAAAACTGTTTTTT. Full variable domain (rest looked up from reference TRBV28 and TRBJ1-4): DVKVTQSSRYLVKRTGEKVFLECVQDMDHENMFWYRQDPGLGLRLIYFSYDVKMKEKGDIPEGYSVSREKKERFSLILESASTNQTSMYLCASGGQVNEKLFFGSGTQLSVL.

V is TRBV5-1 and J is TRBJ1-6; D is possibly TRBD1 (5 bases). The V and J ends lost 0 bases and 10 bases respectively, with 14 bases between them. The CDR3 has 15 amino acids. In germline, CDR1 is SGHRS, CDR2 YFSETQ. The CDR3 coding sequence is TGCGCCAGCAGCTTGGTTGCCAGGGCGGACTCACCCCTCCACTTT. It encodes CASSLVARADSPLHF.

The chain is built from TRBV19 and TRBJ1-1, with D possibly matching TRBD1 (5 bases). The germline V and J ends were trimmed by 4 bases and 5 bases, with 11 bases remaining between them. The CDR3 covers 13 residues. CDR1 and CDR2 from the germline V gene are LNHDA and SQIVND (reference sequence). For the CDR3, the DNA is TGTGCCAGTAGTAGGCAGGGAACAACTGAAGCTTTCTTT. Its translation is CASSRQGTTEAFF.

This chain uses TRBV28 with TRBJ1-2, with TRBD1 identical over 7 bases. The junction had 7 bases not matched to a gene; V was cut back by 2 bases and J by 7 bases. Per the germline V gene, CDR1 is MDHEN and CDR2 is SYDVKM. This CDR3 contains 14 residues. CDR3 in DNA: TGTGCCAGCAGTTTAGTACAGGGGTTAGGTGGCTACACCTTC. It specifies CASSLVQGLGGYTF.

CDR3 protein: CASSLEGRGDTQYF. The DNA for the CDR3 is TGTGCCAGCAGCTTGGAAGGTCGGGGAGATACGCAGTATTTT. The V call is TRBV5-4, the J call TRBJ2-3; D perhaps matches TRBD2 (5 bases). This CDR3 spans 14 amino acids. The germline V and J ends were trimmed by 0 bases and 5 bases, with 10 bases remaining between them. Germline CDR1 SGHNT, CDR2 YYREEE (reference sequence).

This clone was counted only a few times. The chain is built from TRBV7-9 and TRBJ1-2, with 7 bases that match TRBD1. The CDR3 sequence is 16 residues long. Germline assignment: CDR1 SEHNR and CDR2 FQNEAQ (reference sequence). J lost 8 bases, V lost 1 base, and 13 bases had no gene match. CDR3 in DNA: TGTGCCAGCAGCTTAGGATTGGGACAGCTATCCCAGGGCTACACCTTC. The encoded protein is CASSLGLGQLSQGYTF. The entire variable domain, with the rest obtained from reference TRBV7-9 and TRBJ1-2, is as follows: DTGVSQNPRHKITKRGQNVTFRCDPISEHNRLYWYRQTLGQGPEFLTYFQNEAQLEKSRLLSDRFSAERPKGSFSTLEIQRTEQGDSAMYLCASSLGLGQLSQGYTFGSGTRLTVV.

The V gene is TRBV10-1, the J gene TRBJ2-7, with 8 bases identical to TRBD1. The CDR3 length is 16 residues. V lost 5 bases and J lost 8; bases outside the gene matches: 17. Per germline, CDR1 WNHNN and CDR2 SYGVQD (reference sequence). CDR3 in DNA: TGCGCCAGCAGTCTCTCCGGGACAGGACGCTTGGGCCAGCAGTACTTC. It is translated as CASSLSGTGRLGQQYF.

This sequence joins TRBV7-9 and TRBJ2-4; 7 positions agree with TRBD1. Trimming at V came to 1 base and at J to 6 bases, leaving 6 bases not matched to a gene. This CDR3 has 15 amino acids. Germline-derived CDR1 and CDR2 are SEHNR and FQNEAQ (reference sequence). This CDR3 reads CASSLVTGVGNIQYF. CDR3 nucleotide sequence: TGTGCCAGCAGCTTAGTAACAGGGGTAGGAAACATTCAGTACTTC.

CDR3 loop: CASSLASMSDSYNEQFF. The CDR3 DNA reads as TGTGCCAGCAGCTTAGCTTCGATGTCAGATTCCTACAATGAGCAGTTCTTC. The V call is TRBV7-9, the J call TRBJ2-1; no definite D call. The CDR3 length is 17 residues. V was pared by 0 bases and J by 1 base, with 13 bases between. Germline values: CDR1 SEHNR, CDR2 FQNEAQ (reference sequence).

The chain couples TRBV28 to TRBJ1-4; TRBD1 matches 7 bases. The length of the CDR3 is 14 residues. Unmatched junction bases numbered 5, after V lost 2 bases and J lost 8 bases. Looked up from germline, CDR1 is MDHEN and CDR2 is SYDVKM. The CDR3 DNA follows: TGTGCCAGCAGTTTAGGGACAGTAGGAGAAAAACTGTTTTTT. This translates into CASSLGTVGEKLFF.

CDR3 sequence reads: CATSDFGLAGSTDTQYF. As DNA, the CDR3 is TGTGCCACCAGTGATTTCGGACTAGCGGGCAGCACAGATACGCAGTATTTT. The genes are TRBV24-1 and TRBJ2-3, with TRBD2 matching over 11 bases. Germline V gene data show CDR1 as KGHDR and CDR2 as SFDVKD. With 1 base clipped from V and 0 bases from J, the junction kept 2 bases outside the gene matches. The CDR3 contains 17 residues.

The J gene is TRBJ1-6, the V gene TRBV11-2, with D possibly being TRBD1 (5 bases). This CDR3 contains 16 residues. Germline V gene sequence: CDR1 SGHAT, CDR2 FQNNGV. Trimming removed 1 base at V and 6 bases at J, with 13 bases between. CDR3 loop: CASSLALGAINSPLHF. DNA of the CDR3: TGTGCCAGCAGCTTAGCCCTAGGGGCTATTAATTCACCCCTCCACTTT.

This chain joins TRBV4-2 and TRBJ2-5; no firm D call. The CDR3 totals 14 residues. Deletions cut 0 bases from V and 9 bases from J, with 14 bases between. The germline CDR1 and CDR2 sequences are LGHNA and YNFKEQ. CDR3 region: CASSQDEFGEAQYF. The CDR3 coding sequence is TGTGCCAGCAGCCAAGATGAGTTCGGTGAGGCCCAGTACTTC.